A single sample is the source of the 28 T cell receptor beta chains below, sequenced in a study of T cell changes during pregnancy in multiple sclerosis. Only in-frame clones appear in the TCRdb table, and some are missing; sequencing was by immunoSEQ multiplex PCR. Of some 80,000 clones listed, 94% were seen once; the top ten hold around 2.5%. The material was peripheral blood, obtained in the third trimester of pregnancy. The origin of the receptors is a female donor with multiple sclerosis, enrolled in a pregnancy study.

J is TRBJ1-5 and V is TRBV5-1, with D possibly TRBD1 on 6 matching bases. V was cut by 2 bases and J by 6 bases, with 12 bases left in between. The CDR3 spans 14 residues. Germline V gene sequence: CDR1 SGHRS, CDR2 YFSETQ. The CDR3 sequence is CASSLAGDGQPQHF. In DNA, the CDR3 is TGCGCCAGCAGCTTAGCAGGGGATGGTCAGCCCCAGCATTTT.

The gene calls are TRBV6-5 and TRBJ2-7, with 7 nucleotides matching TRBD1. Germline values: CDR1 MNHEY, CDR2 SVGAGI. The trim removed 6 bases at V and 0 bases at J, leaving 5 bases unmatched. This CDR3 contains 14 residues. The CDR3 loop reads CASSQTGSSYEQYF. Written as DNA, the CDR3 is TGTGCCAGCAGCCAGACAGGGTCCTCCTACGAGCAGTACTTC.

The chain joins TRBV14 to TRBJ2-5; a possible D gene is TRBD2 (5 bases). Germline loops: CDR1 SGHDN, CDR2 FVKESK. The length of the CDR3 is 14 residues. Trimming removed 0 bases from V and 4 bases from J, with 9 bases in between. In DNA form, the CDR3 reads TGTGCCAGCAGCCAAGATACTAGGAGAGAGACCCAGTACTTC. Protein product: CASSQDTRRETQYF.

J is TRBJ1-3 and V is TRBV30; 9 nucleotides agree with TRBD1. Germline CDR1 GTSNPN, CDR2 SVGIG (reference sequence). Trimming at V came to 2 bases and at J to 0 bases, leaving 5 bases not matched to a gene. The CDR3 runs to 16 residues. The DNA of the CDR3 is TGTGCCTGGAGTCCCTGGACAGGGGACTCTGGAAACACCATATATTTT. Encoded protein: CAWSPWTGDSGNTIYF.

This chain uses TRBV6-1 with TRBJ1-1; no clear D gene. The V end lost 8 bases, the J end lost 3 bases, and 13 bases lay between the germline ends. The CDR3 is made up of 13 amino acids. CDR1 and CDR2 from the germline V gene are MNHNS and SASEGT. CDR3 loop: CASSRLAHTEAFF. CDR3 sequence (DNA): TGTGCCAGCTCGAGGCTGGCACACACTGAAGCTTTCTTT.

This chain joins TRBV7-9 and TRBJ2-3; 9 bases align to TRBD2. The CDR3 is 15 residues long. Trimming removed 5 bases from V and 2 bases from J; junction bases left unmatched: 5. The germline V gene encodes CDR1 SEHNR and CDR2 FQNEAQ (reference sequence). CDR3 nucleotide sequence: TGTGCCAGCAGCGCAATAGCGGGGGTCACAGATACGCAGTATTTT. Residues: CASSAIAGVTDTQYF.

The CDR3 DNA reads TGTGCCAGCAGTTACTCGATTGCGGGGGGGACAGATACGCAGTATTTT. Translation: CASSYSIAGGTDTQYF. This chain uses TRBV6-5 with TRBJ2-3; 9 bases match TRBD2. V lost 0 bases, J lost 3 bases, and 4 bases stayed unmatched. This CDR3 spans 16 amino acids. The germline CDR1 and CDR2 sequences are MNHEY and SVGAGI.

This chain links TRBV5-1 with TRBJ2-5; 8 nucleotides align to TRBD1. This CDR3 spans 14 amino acids. Looked up from germline, CDR1 is SGHRS and CDR2 is YFSETQ. V was clipped by 3 bases and J by 4 bases; unmatched bases: 5. The CDR3 DNA reads TGCGCCAGCAGCTCCTCAGGGGGCGGAGAGACCCAGTACTTC. It specifies CASSSSGGGETQYF.

This sequence joins TRBV9 and TRBJ2-1; weak D call: TRBD1 (6 bases). CDR3 size: 14 residues. CDR1 and CDR2 (germline): SGDLS, YYNGEE. Trimming cost V 0 bases and J 6 bases, with 10 bases left between them. CDR3 sequence: CASSVGLGGNEQFF. The CDR3 DNA sequence: TGTGCCAGCAGCGTAGGCTTAGGGGGCAATGAGCAGTTCTTC.

This sequence joins TRBV27 and TRBJ2-7, with D hard to call. The CDR3 is made up of 11 amino acids. Trimming removed 6 bases from V and 4 bases from J, with 7 bases in between. Germline assignment: CDR1 MNHEY and CDR2 SMNVEV (reference sequence). The CDR3 here is CASSLGYEQYF. The CDR3 region has the DNA TGTGCCAGCAGCCTCGGTTACGAGCAGTACTTC.

This clone appeared a few times. The chain couples TRBV29-1 to TRBJ1-2; TRBD1 matches at 12 bases. J lost 4 bases, V lost 4 bases, and 7 bases had no gene match. The CDR3 runs 15 residues. Germline V CDR1 and CDR2: SQVTM, ANQGSEA. The CDR3 sequence: CSVVPGTGGGYGYTF. CDR3 coding DNA: TGCAGCGTTGTTCCCGGGACAGGGGGCGGCTATGGCTACACCTTC.

The V and J genes are TRBV9 and TRBJ2-3, with 7 bases identical to TRBD2. This CDR3 comprises 17 residues. CDR1 and CDR2 from the germline V gene are SGDLS and YYNGEE. V shed 3 bases, J shed 6 bases, and the junction held 16 bases outside the gene matches. CDR3 in amino acids: CASSGVGSGSPGDTQYF. CDR3 bases: TGTGCCAGCAGCGGCGTTGGTAGCGGGTCACCGGGCGATACGCAGTATTTT.

This rearrangement joins TRBV7-6 to TRBJ1-3; tentative D call: TRBD1 (5 bases). CDR3 length equals 14 residues. The germline V gene has CDR1 SGHVS and CDR2 FNYEAQ. Trimming stripped 6 bases from V and 4 bases from J, with 13 bases between. CDR3 nucleotide sequence: TGTGCCAGCAGTCTCGGGGGGGAAGGAAACACCATATATTTT. Translating it yields CASSLGGEGNTIYF.

The chain joins TRBV14 to TRBJ1-1; 7 nucleotides agree with TRBD1. CDR3 length: 16 residues. V shed 0 bases, J shed 5 bases, and the junction held 9 bases outside the gene matches. The germline gives CDR1 SGHDN, CDR2 FVKESK. The CDR3 sequence is CASSQDRVYRGTEAFF. The CDR3, as DNA: TGTGCCAGCAGCCAAGATCGAGTTTACAGGGGAACTGAAGCTTTCTTT.

The J gene is TRBJ2-3, the V gene TRBV25-1, with 8 nucleotides matching TRBD1. V lost 4 bases to trimming and J lost 3 bases; unmatched junction nucleotides: 6. Germline CDR1 MGHDK, CDR2 SYGVNS. CDR3 size: 15 residues. In DNA form, the CDR3 reads TGTGCCAGCAGTGCGACAGGGGCTAGAACAGATACGCAGTATTTT. Residues: CASSATGARTDTQYF. Using reference TRBV25-1 and TRBJ2-3 for the parts outside the CDR3, the full variable domain is EADIYQTPRYLVIGTGKKITLECSQTMGHDKMYWYQQDPGMELHLIHYSYGVNSTEKGDLSSESTVSRIRTEHFPLTLESARPSHTSQYLCASSATGARTDTQYFGPGTRLTVL.

This sequence joins TRBV27 and TRBJ1-6, with D possibly matching TRBD1 (6 bases). CDR1 MNHEY and CDR2 SMNVEV come from the germline V gene (reference sequence). The V gene lost 7 bases and the J gene lost 10 bases, with 17 bases spanning the gap. This CDR3 has 14 amino acids. Here the CDR3 reads CASTAGGAGSPLHF. The CDR3 bases are TGTGCCAGCACGGCGGGGGGCGCCGGATCACCCCTCCACTTT.

The chain has TRBV5-4 and TRBJ2-7, with D possibly being TRBD2 (6 bases). Trimming took 10 bases from V and 6 from J, leaving 17 bases between them. The CDR3 has 12 residues. Germline CDR1 is SGHNT and CDR2 is YYREEE (reference sequence). The CDR3 region is CAWAGGAREQYF. Here the CDR3 DNA reads TGTGCCTGGGCGGGCGGGGCTCGCGAGCAGTACTTC.

V and J are TRBV9 and TRBJ2-3, with D perhaps TRBD2 (7 bases). V was cut by 2 bases and J by 4 bases, with 14 bases left in between. This CDR3 contains 15 residues. Per germline, CDR1 SGDLS and CDR2 YYNGEE. CDR3 DNA: TGTGCCAGCAGCGTGATGCGGGGGCAAGCAGATACGCAGTATTTT. Amino acid sequence: CASSVMRGQADTQYF.

This clone was found once. This chain uses TRBV29-1 with TRBJ2-5; 9 positions agree with TRBD1. The end of the DNA is better explained by TRBJ2-7, so the J call may be wrong. The CDR3 is made up of 14 amino acids. Per the germline V gene, CDR1 is SQVTM and CDR2 is ANQGSEA. CDR3 sequence (DNA): TGCAGCGTCACAGGCCGGGACAGGGACTACGAGCAGTACTTC. The encoded protein is CSVTGRDRDYEQYF.

The chain combines TRBV6-5 with TRBJ2-7, with D uncertain. This CDR3 contains 13 residues. Germline values: CDR1 MNHEY, CDR2 SVGAGI. Trimming pared 0 bases from V and 5 bases from J, leaving 8 bases between. The CDR3 is CASSYSAGHEQYF. Here the CDR3 DNA reads TGTGCCAGCAGTTACTCGGCAGGCCACGAGCAGTACTTC.

The gene calls are TRBV27 and TRBJ1-1; the match to TRBD1 covers 8 bases. This CDR3 is 14 amino acids long. V was clipped by 6 bases and J by 4 bases; unmatched bases: 7. Germline loops: CDR1 MNHEY, CDR2 SMNVEV (reference sequence). CDR3 bases: TGTGCCAGCAGACCACAGGGGGAAAGCACTGAAGCTTTCTTT. As protein: CASRPQGESTEAFF.

The chain combines TRBV5-4 with TRBJ2-6; no clear D gene. Germline V gene data show CDR1 as SGHNT and CDR2 as YYREEE (reference sequence). CDR3 length: 16 residues. Trimming removed 0 bases from V and 12 bases from J, with 19 bases in between. CDR3 residues: CASSLGQRPGRLVLTF. The DNA of the CDR3 is TGTGCCAGCAGCTTGGGGCAGAGACCTGGGCGCCTCGTCCTGACTTTC. The variable domain in full, with the rest retrieved from reference TRBV5-4 and TRBJ2-6, is ETGVTQSPTHLIKTRGQQVTLRCSSQSGHNTVSWYQQALGQGPQFIFQYYREEENGRGNFPPRFSGLQFPNYSSELNVNALELDDSALYLCASSLGQRPGRLVLTFGAGSRLTVL.

The chain combines TRBV6-6 with TRBJ1-5; 8 positions match TRBD1. The junction had 11 bases not matched to a gene; V was cut back by 8 bases and J by 2 bases. Germline V gene sequence: CDR1 MNHNY, CDR2 SVGAGI (reference sequence). This CDR3 spans 16 amino acids. In DNA, the CDR3 is TGTGCCAGCTCACTTATGGACAGGGTTGGCAATCAGCCCCAGCATTTT. Its protein product is CASSLMDRVGNQPQHF.

This clone was counted a single time. The J gene is TRBJ2-4, the V gene TRBV19; 8 bases agree with TRBD1. Germline CDR1 is LNHDA and CDR2 is SQIVND (reference sequence). The trim removed 8 bases at V and 8 bases at J, leaving 11 bases unmatched. The CDR3 runs to 14 residues. CDR3 nucleotides: TGTGCCAGTGGTCAGGGGGCTGACGAGGACATTCAGTACTTC. This sequence encodes CASGQGADEDIQYF.

The V call is TRBV5-5, the J call TRBJ2-5, with a weak D call TRBD2 (7 bases). The CDR3 has 16 residues. The germline V and J ends were trimmed by 0 bases and 4 bases, with 16 bases remaining between them. Germline CDR1 SGHKS, CDR2 YYEKEE (reference sequence). DNA for the CDR3: TGTGCCAGCAGCTTGGTGTGGGGGGGCCGAAGAGAGACCCAGTACTTC. It specifies CASSLVWGGRRETQYF. The full variable domain, rest sourced from reference TRBV5-5 and TRBJ2-5, is DAGVTQSPTHLIKTRGQQVTLRCSPISGHKSVSWYQQVLGQGPQFIFQYYEKEERGRGNFPDRFSARQFPNYSSELNVNALLLGDSALYLCASSLVWGGRRETQYFGPGTRLLVL.

The chain carries TRBV5-4 and TRBJ2-2; perhaps TRBD1 as D (6 bases). The CDR3 runs 12 residues. V shed 3 bases and J shed 8 bases, with 8 bases lying between them. Germline V gene sequence: CDR1 SGHNT, CDR2 YYREEE (reference sequence). The chain's CDR3 is CASSYRGGELFF. DNA of the CDR3: TGTGCCAGCAGCTATAGGGGGGGGGAGCTGTTTTTT.

V is TRBV18 and J is TRBJ1-3; D is unclear. Trimming stripped 4 bases from V and 2 bases from J, with 15 bases between. The CDR3 covers 16 residues. The germline CDR1 and CDR2 sequences are KGHSH and LQKENI. As DNA, the CDR3 is TGTGCCAGCTCACTGGGCGCGGGCGGAACTGGAAACACCATATATTTT. Translation: CASSLGAGGTGNTIYF.

This sequence joins TRBV12-5 and TRBJ2-7; 12 nucleotides match TRBD1. The CDR3 spans 14 residues. Losses at the gene ends were 2 bases for V and 6 bases for J; bases not matched to a gene: 2. The germline gives CDR1 LGHNT, CDR2 FRNRAP. DNA for the CDR3: TGTGCTAGTGGTTTGATGGGACAGGGGGCCGAGCAGTACTTC. Its protein product is CASGLMGQGAEQYF.